This T cell receptor (beta chain) was documented in a study of regulatory T cells in long-lasting Graves disease. Looking at the study overall: Newly diagnosed Graves' patients had under 3 months of antithyroid drugs. The study's findings and limits: Relative to newly diagnosed Graves' patients, persistent ones had lower TCR diversity.

From germline, CDR1 is LNHDA and CDR2 SQIVND (reference sequence). The CDR3 sequence is 14 residues long. The ends were cut back, 3 bases at V and 6 bases at J, with 12 bases in the middle. The table lists this clonotype with a few counts. Its antigen is still unknown. To make TCR beta libraries, researchers used iRepertoire HTBI primers and Arm-PCR of CDR3 regions. TCRdb reanalysed the multiplex PCR reads using MiXCR and keeps one entry per CDR3 protein. Of approximately 470,000 distinct CDR3 sequences listed, 15% to 20% were seen once; the top ten hold 12%. Time point in this sample: newly diagnosed GD, antithyroid drugs for less than 3 months. TCR sequences were obtained from RNA taken from PBMCs. The same sample was also used in a study of T cells in Graves' hyperthyroidism and ophthalmopathy. As reported in that work: The hyperthyroidism patients had all been newly diagnosed, and their disease duration was under 2 months. Their ages ranged from 18 to 65 years. Exclusion criteria comprised uncontrolled infection, other autoimmune disease, pregnancy or lactation.

The sequence was obtained from a man aged 40-49 years with Graves disease. The chain joins TRBV19 to TRBJ2-1; tentatively, D is TRBD2 (5 bases). Sequences were derived from peripheral blood mononuclear cells (PBMCs), sampled at new diagnosis, from a patient treated with antithyroid drugs. The CDR3 DNA sequence: TGTGCCAGTAGTATTCGGGGTGGAAGCAATGAGCAGTTCTTC. Protein sequence: CASSIRGGSNEQFF. Drawing the rest from reference TRBV19 and TRBJ2-1, the complete variable domain is DGGITQSPKYLFRKEGQNVTLSCEQNLNHDAMYWYRQDPGQGLRLIYYSQIVNDFQKGDIAEGYSVSREKKESFPLTVTSAQKNPTAFYLCASSIRGGSNEQFFGPGTRLTVL.